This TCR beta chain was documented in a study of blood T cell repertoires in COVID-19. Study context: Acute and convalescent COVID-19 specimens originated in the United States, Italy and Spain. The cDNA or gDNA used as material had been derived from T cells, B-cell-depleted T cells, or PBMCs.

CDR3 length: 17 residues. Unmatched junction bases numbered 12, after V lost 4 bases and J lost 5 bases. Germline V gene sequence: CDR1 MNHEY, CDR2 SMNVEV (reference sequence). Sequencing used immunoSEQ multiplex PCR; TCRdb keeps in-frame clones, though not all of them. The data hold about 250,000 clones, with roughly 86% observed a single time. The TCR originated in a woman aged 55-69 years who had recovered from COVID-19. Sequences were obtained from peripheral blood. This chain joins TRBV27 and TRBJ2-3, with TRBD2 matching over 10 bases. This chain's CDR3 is CASSSPFLAGAGDTQYF. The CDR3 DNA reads TGTGCCAGCAGTTCCCCCTTTCTAGCGGGGGCAGGAGATACGCAGTATTTT.